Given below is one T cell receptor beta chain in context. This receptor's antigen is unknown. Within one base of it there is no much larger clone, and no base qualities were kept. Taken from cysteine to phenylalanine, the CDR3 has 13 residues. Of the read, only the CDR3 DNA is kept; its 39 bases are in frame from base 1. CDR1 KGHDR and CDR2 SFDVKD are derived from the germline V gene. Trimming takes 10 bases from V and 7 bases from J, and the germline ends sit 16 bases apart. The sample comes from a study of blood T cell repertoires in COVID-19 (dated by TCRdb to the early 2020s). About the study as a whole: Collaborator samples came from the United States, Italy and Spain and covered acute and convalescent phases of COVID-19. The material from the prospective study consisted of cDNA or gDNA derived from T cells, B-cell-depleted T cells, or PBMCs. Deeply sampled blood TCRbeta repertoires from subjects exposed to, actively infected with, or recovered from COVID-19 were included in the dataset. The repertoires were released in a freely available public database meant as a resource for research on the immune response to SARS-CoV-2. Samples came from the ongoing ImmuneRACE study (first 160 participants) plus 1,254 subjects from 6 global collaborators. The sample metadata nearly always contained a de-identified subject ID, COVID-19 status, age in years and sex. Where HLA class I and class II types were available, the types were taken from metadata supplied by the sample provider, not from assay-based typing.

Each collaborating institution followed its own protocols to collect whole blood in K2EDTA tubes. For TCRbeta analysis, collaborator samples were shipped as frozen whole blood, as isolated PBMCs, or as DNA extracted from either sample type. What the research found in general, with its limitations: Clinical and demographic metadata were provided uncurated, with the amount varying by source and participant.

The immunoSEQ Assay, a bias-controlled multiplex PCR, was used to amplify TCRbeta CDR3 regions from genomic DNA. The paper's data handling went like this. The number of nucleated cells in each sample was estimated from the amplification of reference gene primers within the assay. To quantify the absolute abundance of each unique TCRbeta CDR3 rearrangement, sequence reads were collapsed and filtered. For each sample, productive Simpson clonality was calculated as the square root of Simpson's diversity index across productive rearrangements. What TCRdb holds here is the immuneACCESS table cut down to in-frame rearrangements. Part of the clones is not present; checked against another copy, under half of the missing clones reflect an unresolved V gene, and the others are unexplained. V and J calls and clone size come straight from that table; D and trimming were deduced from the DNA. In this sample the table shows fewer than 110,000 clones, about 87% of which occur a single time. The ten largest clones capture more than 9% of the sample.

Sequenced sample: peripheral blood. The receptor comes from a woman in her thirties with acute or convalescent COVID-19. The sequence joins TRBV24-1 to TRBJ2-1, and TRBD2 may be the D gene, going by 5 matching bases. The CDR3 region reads CATTNGEINEQFF. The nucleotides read TGTGCCACTACTAATGGGGAGATTAATGAGCAGTTCTTC.